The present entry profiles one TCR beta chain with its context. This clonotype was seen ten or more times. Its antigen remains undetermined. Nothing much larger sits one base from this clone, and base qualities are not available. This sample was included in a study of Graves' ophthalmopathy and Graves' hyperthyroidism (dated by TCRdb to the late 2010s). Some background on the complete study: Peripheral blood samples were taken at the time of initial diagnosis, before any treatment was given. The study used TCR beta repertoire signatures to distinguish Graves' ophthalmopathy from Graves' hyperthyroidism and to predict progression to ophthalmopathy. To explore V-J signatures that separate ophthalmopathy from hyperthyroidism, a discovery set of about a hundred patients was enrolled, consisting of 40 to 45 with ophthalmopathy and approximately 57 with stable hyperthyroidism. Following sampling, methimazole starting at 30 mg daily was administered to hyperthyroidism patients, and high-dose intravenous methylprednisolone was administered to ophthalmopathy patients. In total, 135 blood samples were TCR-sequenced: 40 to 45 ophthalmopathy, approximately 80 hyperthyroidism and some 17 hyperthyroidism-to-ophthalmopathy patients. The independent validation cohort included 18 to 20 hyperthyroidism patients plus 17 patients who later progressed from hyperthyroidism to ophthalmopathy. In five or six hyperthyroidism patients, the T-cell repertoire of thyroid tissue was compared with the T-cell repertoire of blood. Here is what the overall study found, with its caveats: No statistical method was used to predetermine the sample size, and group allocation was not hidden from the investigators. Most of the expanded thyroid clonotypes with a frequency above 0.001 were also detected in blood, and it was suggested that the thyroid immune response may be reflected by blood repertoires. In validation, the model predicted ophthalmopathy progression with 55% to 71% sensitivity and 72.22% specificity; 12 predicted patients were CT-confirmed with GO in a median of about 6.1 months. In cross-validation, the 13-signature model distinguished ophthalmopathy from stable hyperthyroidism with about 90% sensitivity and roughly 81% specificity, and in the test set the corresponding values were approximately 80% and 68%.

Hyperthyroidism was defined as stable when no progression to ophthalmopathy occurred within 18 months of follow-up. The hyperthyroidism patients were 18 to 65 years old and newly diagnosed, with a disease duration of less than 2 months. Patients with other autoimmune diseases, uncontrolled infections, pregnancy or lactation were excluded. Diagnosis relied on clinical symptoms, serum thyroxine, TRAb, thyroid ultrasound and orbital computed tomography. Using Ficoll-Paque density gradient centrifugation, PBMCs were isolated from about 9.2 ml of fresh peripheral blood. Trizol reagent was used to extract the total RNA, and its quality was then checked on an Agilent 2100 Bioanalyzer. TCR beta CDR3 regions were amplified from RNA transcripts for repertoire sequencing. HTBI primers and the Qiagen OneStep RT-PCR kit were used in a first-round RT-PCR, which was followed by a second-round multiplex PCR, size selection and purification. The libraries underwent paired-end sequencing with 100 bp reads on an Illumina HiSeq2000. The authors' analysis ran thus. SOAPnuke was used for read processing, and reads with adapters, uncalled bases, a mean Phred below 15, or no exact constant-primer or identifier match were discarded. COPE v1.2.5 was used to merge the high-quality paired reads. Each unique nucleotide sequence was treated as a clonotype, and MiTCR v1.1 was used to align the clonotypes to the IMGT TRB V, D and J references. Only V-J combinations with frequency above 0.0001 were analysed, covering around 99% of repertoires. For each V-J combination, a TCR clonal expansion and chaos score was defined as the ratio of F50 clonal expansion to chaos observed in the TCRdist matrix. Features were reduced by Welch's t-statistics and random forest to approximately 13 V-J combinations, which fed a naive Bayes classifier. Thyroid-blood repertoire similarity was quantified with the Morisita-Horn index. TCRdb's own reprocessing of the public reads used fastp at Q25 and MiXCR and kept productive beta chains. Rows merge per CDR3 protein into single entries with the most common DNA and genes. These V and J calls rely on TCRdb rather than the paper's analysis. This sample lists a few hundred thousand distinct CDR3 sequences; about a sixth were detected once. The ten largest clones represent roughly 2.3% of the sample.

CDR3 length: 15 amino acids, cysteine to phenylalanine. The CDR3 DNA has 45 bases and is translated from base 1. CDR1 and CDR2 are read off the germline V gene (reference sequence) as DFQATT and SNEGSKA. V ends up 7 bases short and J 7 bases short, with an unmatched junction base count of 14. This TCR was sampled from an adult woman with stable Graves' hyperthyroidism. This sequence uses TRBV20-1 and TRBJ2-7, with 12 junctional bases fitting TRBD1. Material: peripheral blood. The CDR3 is CSVIPPGQGALEQYF. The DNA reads TGCAGTGTTATCCCTCCGGGACAGGGGGCCCTAGAGCAGTACTTC.